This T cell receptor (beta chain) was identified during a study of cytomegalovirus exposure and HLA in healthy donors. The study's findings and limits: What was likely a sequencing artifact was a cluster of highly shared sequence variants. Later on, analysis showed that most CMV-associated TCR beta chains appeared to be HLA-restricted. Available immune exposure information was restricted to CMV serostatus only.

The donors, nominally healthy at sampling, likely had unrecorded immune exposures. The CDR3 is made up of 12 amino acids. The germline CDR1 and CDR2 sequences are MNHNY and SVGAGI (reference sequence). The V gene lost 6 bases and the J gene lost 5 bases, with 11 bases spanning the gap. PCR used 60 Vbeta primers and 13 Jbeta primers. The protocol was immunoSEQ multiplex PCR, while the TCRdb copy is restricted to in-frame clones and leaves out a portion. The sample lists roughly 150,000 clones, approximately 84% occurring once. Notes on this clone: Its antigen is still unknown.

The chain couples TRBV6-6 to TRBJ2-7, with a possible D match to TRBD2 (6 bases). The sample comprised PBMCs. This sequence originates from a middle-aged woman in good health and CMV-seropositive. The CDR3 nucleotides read TGTGCCAGCAGCTTCATAGCGGACGAGCAGTACTTC. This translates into CASSFIADEQYF.